The 8 T cell receptor beta chains presented below share a single source sample, sequenced in a study of cytomegalovirus exposure and HLA in healthy donors (TCRdb year 2017). Preparation of the library involved the immunoSEQ multiplex PCR assay. For the multiplex PCR, a mixture combining 60 forward primers for TCR Vbeta segments and 13 reverse primers for TCR Jbeta segments was used. TCRdb provides this immuneACCESS table in a form limited to in-frame rearrangements. Some clones are lacking; in checked studies, under half of them reflect an unresolved V gene, and why the rest are absent is not known. This sample lists around 150,000 clones; roughly 87% were detected once. The ten top clones hold around 4.1% of the sample. The sample was PBMCs. The origin of the receptors is a man between 45 and 60 years old in good health and CMV-seropositive.

This clone has just one count. The chain carries TRBV4-3 and TRBJ1-4; 8 positions match TRBD1. The CDR3 is 15 residues long. Trimming cost V 3 bases and J 7 bases; bases outside gene matches: 7. The germline CDR1 and CDR2 sequences are LGHNA and YSLEER. The CDR3 region is CASSQETGALEKLFF. As DNA, the CDR3 is TGCGCCAGCAGCCAGGAGACAGGGGCCCTTGAAAAACTGTTTTTT.

V gene TRBV2 combines with J gene TRBJ2-7; 8 bases are shared with TRBD2. Germline trimming cut 3 bases from V and 5 bases from J; bases unmatched to any gene: 9. This CDR3 contains 15 residues. Germline values: CDR1 SNHLY, CDR2 FYNNEI. CDR3 nucleotides: TGTGCCAGCAGTGACTTAAGCGGGAGCGCCCACGAGCAGTACTTC. The encoded protein is CASSDLSGSAHEQYF.

The CDR3 nucleotides read TGTGCCAGCAGACGGGGACAGGGATCAGAAAACACCATATATTTT. Translating gives CASRRGQGSENTIYF. The chain is built from TRBV28 and TRBJ1-3, with 9 bases matching TRBD1. The CDR3 has 15 residues. The germline CDR1 and CDR2 sequences are MDHEN and SYDVKM. V was pared by 6 bases and J by 6 bases, with 9 bases of the junction left unmatched. The variable domain in full, with the rest retrieved from reference TRBV28 and TRBJ1-3, is DVKVTQSSRYLVKRTGEKVFLECVQDMDHENMFWYRQDPGLGLRLIYFSYDVKMKEKGDIPEGYSVSREKKERFSLILESASTNQTSMYLCASRRGQGSENTIYFGEGSWLTVV.

This chain joins TRBV6-1 and TRBJ1-2; possible D gene TRBD1, 5 bases. Germline V lookup: CDR1 MNHNS, CDR2 SASEGT. The CDR3 spans 13 residues. V was trimmed by 1 base and J by 8 bases, leaving 11 bases between them. The CDR3 DNA reads TGTGCCAGCAGTGAAGTAGGGGCTTCCGGCTACACCTTC. The encoded protein is CASSEVGASGYTF.

The V gene is TRBV30, the J gene TRBJ1-1; D remains unclear. The CDR3 totals 14 residues. Deletions cut 0 bases from V and 6 bases from J, with 14 bases between. Germline V gene sequence: CDR1 GTSNPN, CDR2 SVGIG (reference sequence). Here the CDR3 reads CAWSVPREGSEAFF. CDR3 in DNA: TGTGCCTGGAGTGTACCTAGGGAGGGCTCTGAAGCTTTCTTT.

The V and J genes are TRBV4-1 and TRBJ2-5; 16 nucleotides agree with TRBD2. The CDR3 extends over 15 amino acids. Germline V CDR1 and CDR2: MGHRA, YSYEKL. V gave up 5 bases and J gave up 5 bases; unmatched junction bases: 2. CDR3 residues: CASSEGLAGGETQYF. The CDR3 DNA reads TGCGCCAGCAGCGAGGGACTAGCGGGAGGGGAGACCCAGTACTTC.

The chain uses TRBV9 and TRBJ2-7; 7 nucleotides match TRBD2. V gave up 4 bases and J gave up 0 bases; unmatched junction bases: 7. This CDR3 has 15 amino acids. Germline V lookup: CDR1 SGDLS, CDR2 YYNGEE. The CDR3, as DNA: TGTGCCAGCAGCAAGGGGACTACTAGCTCCTACGAGCAGTACTTC. Its protein product is CASSKGTTSSYEQYF.

The chain joins TRBV19 to TRBJ1-5; possible D gene TRBD1, 5 bases. Germline V CDR1 and CDR2: LNHDA, SQIVND (reference sequence). The V end lost 4 bases, the J end lost 9 bases, and 13 bases lay between the germline ends. The CDR3 runs 13 residues. CDR3 region: CASSSREGLPQHF. The CDR3 DNA follows: TGTGCCAGTAGTAGTAGGGAGGGGCTGCCCCAGCATTTT.